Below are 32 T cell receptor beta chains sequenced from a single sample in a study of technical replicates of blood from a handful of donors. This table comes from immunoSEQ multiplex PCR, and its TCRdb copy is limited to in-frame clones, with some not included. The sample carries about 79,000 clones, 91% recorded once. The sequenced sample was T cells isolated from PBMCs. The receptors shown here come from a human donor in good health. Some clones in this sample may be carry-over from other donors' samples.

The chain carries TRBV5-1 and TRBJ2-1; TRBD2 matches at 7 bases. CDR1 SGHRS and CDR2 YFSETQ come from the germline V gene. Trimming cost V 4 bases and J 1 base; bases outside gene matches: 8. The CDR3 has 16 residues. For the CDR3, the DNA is TGCGCCAGCAGCCGGACACTAGCGAGTTCCTACAATGAGCAGTTCTTC. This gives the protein CASSRTLASSYNEQFF.

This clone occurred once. The CDR3 region is CASSSLAGGPGETQYF. CDR3 sequence (DNA): TGTGCCAGCAGTTCGTTAGCGGGAGGGCCAGGAGAGACCCAGTACTTC. This chain joins TRBV5-4 and TRBJ2-5; 11 nucleotides match TRBD2. The V gene end was trimmed by 5 bases and the J gene end by 4 bases; junction bases not matched to a gene: 10. The CDR3 is made up of 16 amino acids. Germline lookup yields CDR1 SGHNT and CDR2 YYREEE (reference sequence). Variable domain in full (rest from reference TRBV5-4 and TRBJ2-5): ETGVTQSPTHLIKTRGQQVTLRCSSQSGHNTVSWYQQALGQGPQFIFQYYREEENGRGNFPPRFSGLQFPNYSSELNVNALELDDSALYLCASSSLAGGPGETQYFGPGTRLLVL.

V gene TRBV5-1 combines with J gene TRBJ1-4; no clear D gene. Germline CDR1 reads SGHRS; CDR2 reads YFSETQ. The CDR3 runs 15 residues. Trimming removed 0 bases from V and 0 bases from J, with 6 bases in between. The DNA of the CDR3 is TGCGCCAGCAGCTTGGACGGGACAACTAATGAAAAACTGTTTTTT. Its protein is CASSLDGTTNEKLFF. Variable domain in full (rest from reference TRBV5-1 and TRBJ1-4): KAGVTQTPRYLIKTRGQQVTLSCSPISGHRSVSWYQQTPGQGLQFLFEYFSETQRNKGNFPGRFSGRQFSNSRSEMNVSTLELGDSALYLCASSLDGTTNEKLFFGSGTQLSVL.

Written as DNA, the CDR3 is TGTGCCAGCTCACCACCGAACAGGAACACTGAAGCTTTCTTT. Residues: CASSPPNRNTEAFF. This chain connects TRBV18 to TRBJ1-1; D gene unclear. CDR1 KGHSH and CDR2 LQKENI come from the germline V gene. Trimming stripped 0 bases from V and 1 base from J, with 6 bases between. This CDR3 comprises 14 residues.

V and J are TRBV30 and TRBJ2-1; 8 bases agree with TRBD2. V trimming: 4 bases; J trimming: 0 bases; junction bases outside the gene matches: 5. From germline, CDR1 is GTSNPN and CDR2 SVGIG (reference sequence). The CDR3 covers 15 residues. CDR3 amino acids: CAWTPLAGSYNEQFF. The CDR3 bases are TGTGCCTGGACCCCCCTAGCGGGCTCCTACAATGAGCAGTTCTTC.

DNA of the CDR3: TGCGCCAGCAGCTTGGAGACATTCTCCGAGCAGTACTTC. Translating gives CASSLETFSEQYF. V gene TRBV5-1 combines with J gene TRBJ2-7; D call uncertain. This CDR3 region has 13 residues. CDR1 SGHRS and CDR2 YFSETQ come from the germline V gene. V was pared by 0 bases and J by 6 bases, with 10 bases between.

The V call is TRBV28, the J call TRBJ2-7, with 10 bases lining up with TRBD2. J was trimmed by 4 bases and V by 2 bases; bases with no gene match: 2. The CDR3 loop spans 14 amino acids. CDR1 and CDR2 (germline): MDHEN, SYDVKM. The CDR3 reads CASSLTSGMYEQYF. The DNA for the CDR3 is TGTGCCAGCAGTTTAACTAGCGGGATGTACGAGCAGTACTTC.

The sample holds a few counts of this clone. The CDR3 protein is CALGVVSEKLFF. As DNA, the CDR3 is TGTGCTTTAGGGGTCGTAAGTGAAAAACTGTTTTTT. The chain recombines TRBV28 with TRBJ1-4, with a tentative D call TRBD1 (5 bases). This CDR3 has 12 residues. CDR1 and CDR2 (germline): MDHEN, SYDVKM.

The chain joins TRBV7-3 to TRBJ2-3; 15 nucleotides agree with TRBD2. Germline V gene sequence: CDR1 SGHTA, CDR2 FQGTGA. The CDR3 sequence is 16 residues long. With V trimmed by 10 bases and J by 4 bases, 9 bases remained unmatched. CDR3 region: CATGLAGGPIPDTQYF. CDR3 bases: TGTGCCACCGGACTAGCGGGAGGGCCTATTCCAGATACGCAGTATTTT.

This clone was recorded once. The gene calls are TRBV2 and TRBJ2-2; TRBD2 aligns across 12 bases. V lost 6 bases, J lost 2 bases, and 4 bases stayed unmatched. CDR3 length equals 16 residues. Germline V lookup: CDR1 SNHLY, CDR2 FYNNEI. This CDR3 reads CASRPLAGGNTGELFF. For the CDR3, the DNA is TGTGCCAGCAGGCCACTAGCGGGGGGAAACACCGGGGAGCTGTTTTTT.

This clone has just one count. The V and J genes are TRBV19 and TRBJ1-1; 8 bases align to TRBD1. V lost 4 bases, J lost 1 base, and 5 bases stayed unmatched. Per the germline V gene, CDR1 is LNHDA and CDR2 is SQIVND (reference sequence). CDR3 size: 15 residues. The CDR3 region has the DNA TGTGCCAGTAGTACGCCGGGGACAGGGAACACTGAAGCTTTCTTT. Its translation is CASSTPGTGNTEAFF.

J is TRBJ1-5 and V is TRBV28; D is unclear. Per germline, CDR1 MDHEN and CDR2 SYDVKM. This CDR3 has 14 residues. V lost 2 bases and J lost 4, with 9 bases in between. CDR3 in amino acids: CASSLPRPNQPQHF. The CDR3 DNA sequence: TGTGCCAGCAGTTTACCCCGTCCTAATCAGCCCCAGCATTTT.

CDR3 amino acids: CASSQLIGASGPINEQFF. As DNA, the CDR3 is TGCGCCAGCAGCCAGCTTATCGGGGCTAGCGGGCCAATCAATGAGCAGTTCTTC. The chain uses TRBV4-3 and TRBJ2-1; the match to TRBD2 covers 8 bases. The CDR3 has 18 residues. The junction had 16 bases not matched to a gene; V was cut back by 3 bases and J by 6 bases. CDR1 and CDR2 from the germline V gene are LGHNA and YSLEER.

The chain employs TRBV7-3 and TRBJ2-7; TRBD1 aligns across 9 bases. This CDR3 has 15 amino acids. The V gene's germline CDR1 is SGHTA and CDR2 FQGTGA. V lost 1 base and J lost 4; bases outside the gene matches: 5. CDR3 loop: CASSLNSGTGYEQYF. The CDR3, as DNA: TGTGCCAGCAGCTTAAACTCCGGGACAGGGTACGAGCAGTACTTC.

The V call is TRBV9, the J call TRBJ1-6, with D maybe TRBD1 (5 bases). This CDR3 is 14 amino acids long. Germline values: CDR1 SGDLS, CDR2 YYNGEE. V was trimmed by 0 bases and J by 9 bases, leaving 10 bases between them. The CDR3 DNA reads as TGTGCCAGCAGCGTAGAGGGGCGCGCTTCACCCCTCCACTTT. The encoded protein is CASSVEGRASPLHF. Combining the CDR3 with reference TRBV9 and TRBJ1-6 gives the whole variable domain DSGVTQTPKHLITATGQRVTLRCSPRSGDLSVYWYQQSLDQGLQFLIQYYNGEERAKGNILERFSAQQFPDLHSELNLSSLELGDSALYFCASSVEGRASPLHFGNGTRLTVT.

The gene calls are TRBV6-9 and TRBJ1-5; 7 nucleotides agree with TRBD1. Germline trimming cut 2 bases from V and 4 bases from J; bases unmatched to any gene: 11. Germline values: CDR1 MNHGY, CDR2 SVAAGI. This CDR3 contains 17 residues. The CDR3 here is CASSYPPLDRNNQPQHF. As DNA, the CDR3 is TGTGCCAGCAGTTATCCGCCCTTGGACAGGAATAATCAGCCCCAGCATTTT.

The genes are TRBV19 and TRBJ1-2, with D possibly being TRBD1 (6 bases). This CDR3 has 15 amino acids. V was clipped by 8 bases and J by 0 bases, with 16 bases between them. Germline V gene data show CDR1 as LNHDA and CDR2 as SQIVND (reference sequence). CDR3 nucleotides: TGTGCCAGTCTCTCCCTAAACAGGGCTAACTATGGCTACACCTTC. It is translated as CASLSLNRANYGYTF.

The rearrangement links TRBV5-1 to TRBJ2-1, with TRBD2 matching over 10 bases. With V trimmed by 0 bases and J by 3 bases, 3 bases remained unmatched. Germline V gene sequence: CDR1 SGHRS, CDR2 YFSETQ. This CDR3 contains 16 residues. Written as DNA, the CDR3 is TGCGCCAGCAGCTTGGGGAGCGGGAGGGTCTACAATGAGCAGTTCTTC. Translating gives CASSLGSGRVYNEQFF.

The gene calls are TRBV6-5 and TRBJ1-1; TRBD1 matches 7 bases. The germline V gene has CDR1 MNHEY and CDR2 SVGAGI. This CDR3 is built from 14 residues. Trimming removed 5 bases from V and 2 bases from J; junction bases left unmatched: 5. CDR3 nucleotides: TGTGCCAGCAGTGCGGGACAGATAAACACTGAAGCTTTCTTT. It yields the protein CASSAGQINTEAFF.

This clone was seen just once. The CDR3 region is CASTSYEQYF. The CDR3 bases are TGTGCCAGCACATCCTACGAGCAGTACTTC. This chain connects TRBV6-1 to TRBJ2-7, with D uncertain. The CDR3 is 10 residues long. V lost 7 bases and J lost 1, with 2 bases in between. Germline CDR1 is MNHNS and CDR2 is SASEGT.

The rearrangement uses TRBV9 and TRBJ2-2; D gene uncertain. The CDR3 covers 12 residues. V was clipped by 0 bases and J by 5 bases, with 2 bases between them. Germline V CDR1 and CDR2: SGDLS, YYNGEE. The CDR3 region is CASSVATGELFF. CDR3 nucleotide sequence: TGTGCCAGCAGCGTAGCTACCGGGGAGCTGTTTTTT.

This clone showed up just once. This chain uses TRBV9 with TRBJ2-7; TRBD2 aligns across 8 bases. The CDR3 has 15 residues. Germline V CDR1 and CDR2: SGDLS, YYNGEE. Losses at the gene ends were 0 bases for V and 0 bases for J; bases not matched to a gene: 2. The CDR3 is CASSVAGGASYEQYF. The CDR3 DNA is TGTGCCAGCAGCGTAGCGGGGGGGGCCTCCTACGAGCAGTACTTC.

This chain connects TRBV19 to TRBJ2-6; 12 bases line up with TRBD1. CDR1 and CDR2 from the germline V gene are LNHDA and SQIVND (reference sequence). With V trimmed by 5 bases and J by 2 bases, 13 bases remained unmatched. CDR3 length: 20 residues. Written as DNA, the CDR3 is TGTGCCAGTAGTCTGGGGACAGGGGGCGCCGGGGGTCCTGGGGCCAACGTCCTGACTTTC. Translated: CASSLGTGGAGGPGANVLTF. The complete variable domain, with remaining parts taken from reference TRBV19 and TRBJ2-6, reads DGGITQSPKYLFRKEGQNVTLSCEQNLNHDAMYWYRQDPGQGLRLIYYSQIVNDFQKGDIAEGYSVSREKKESFPLTVTSAQKNPTAFYLCASSLGTGGAGGPGANVLTFGAGSRLTVL.

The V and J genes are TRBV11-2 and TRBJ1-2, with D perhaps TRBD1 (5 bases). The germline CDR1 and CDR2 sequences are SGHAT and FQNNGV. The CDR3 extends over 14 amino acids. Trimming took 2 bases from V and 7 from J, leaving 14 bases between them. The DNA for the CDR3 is TGTGCCAGCAGCTTAATGGGTAGGGGTGGTGGCTACACCTTC. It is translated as CASSLMGRGGGYTF.

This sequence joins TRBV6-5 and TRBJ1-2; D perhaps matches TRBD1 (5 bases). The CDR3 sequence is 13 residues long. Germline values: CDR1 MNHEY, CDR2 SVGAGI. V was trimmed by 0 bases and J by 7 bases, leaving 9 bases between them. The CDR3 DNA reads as TGTGCCAGCAGTTACTCGTCAAGGGGTGGCTACACCTTC. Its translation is CASSYSSRGGYTF.

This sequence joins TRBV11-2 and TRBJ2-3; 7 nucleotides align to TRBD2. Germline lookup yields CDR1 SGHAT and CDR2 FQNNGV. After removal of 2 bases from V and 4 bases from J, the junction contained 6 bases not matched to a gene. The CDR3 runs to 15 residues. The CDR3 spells CASSLQRREADTQYF. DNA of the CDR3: TGTGCCAGCAGCTTACAGCGCCGGGAGGCAGATACGCAGTATTTT.

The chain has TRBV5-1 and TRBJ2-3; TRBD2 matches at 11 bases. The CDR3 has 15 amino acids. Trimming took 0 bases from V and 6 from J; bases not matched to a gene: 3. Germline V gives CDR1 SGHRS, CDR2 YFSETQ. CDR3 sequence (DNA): TGCGCCAGCAGCTTGGTGGGACTAGCGGTCGATACGCAGTATTTT. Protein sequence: CASSLVGLAVDTQYF.

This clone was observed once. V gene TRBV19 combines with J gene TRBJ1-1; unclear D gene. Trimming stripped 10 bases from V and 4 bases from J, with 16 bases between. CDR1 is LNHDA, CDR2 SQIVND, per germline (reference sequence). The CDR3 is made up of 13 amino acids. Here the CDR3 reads CATRSRETTEAFF. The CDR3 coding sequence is TGTGCCACCAGATCCCGGGAAACCACTGAAGCTTTCTTT.

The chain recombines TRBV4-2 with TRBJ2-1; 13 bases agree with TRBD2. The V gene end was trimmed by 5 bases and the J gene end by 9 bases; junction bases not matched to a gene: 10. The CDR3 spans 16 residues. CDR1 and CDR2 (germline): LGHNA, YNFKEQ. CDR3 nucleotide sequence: TGTGCCAGCAGCGTCCAACTAGCGGGAGGGCCCGGTGAGCAGTTCTTC. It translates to CASSVQLAGGPGEQFF.

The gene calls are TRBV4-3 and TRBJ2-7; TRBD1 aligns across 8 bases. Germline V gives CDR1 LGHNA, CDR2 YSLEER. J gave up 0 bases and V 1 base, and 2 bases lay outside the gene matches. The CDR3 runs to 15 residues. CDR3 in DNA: TGCGCCAGCAGCCAAGTTCAGGGGGCCTCCTACGAGCAGTACTTC. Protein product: CASSQVQGASYEQYF.

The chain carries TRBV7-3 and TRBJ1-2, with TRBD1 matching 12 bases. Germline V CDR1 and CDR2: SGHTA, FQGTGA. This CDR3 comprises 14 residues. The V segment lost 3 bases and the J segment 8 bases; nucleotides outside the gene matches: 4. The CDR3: CASSLGTGGGGYTF. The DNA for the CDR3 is TGTGCCAGCAGCTTGGGGACAGGGGGCGGAGGCTACACCTTC.

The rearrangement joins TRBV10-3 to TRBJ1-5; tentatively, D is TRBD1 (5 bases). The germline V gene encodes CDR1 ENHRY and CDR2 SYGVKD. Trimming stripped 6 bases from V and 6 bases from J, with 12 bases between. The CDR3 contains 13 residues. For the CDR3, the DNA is TGTGCCATCAGGGCAGGGTTCACTCAGCCCCAGCATTTT. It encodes CAIRAGFTQPQHF.